This passage covers 3 T cell receptor beta chains from one sample sequenced in a study of T cell changes during pregnancy in multiple sclerosis. Sequencing was performed with immunoSEQ multiplex PCR; in TCRdb, only in-frame clones are kept and a portion is missing. The sample lists more than 30,000 clones, approximately 88% occurring once. Sequences were derived from CD8+ T cells from peripheral blood mononuclear cells, sampled in the first trimester of pregnancy. All receptors come from a female donor with multiple sclerosis, enrolled in a pregnancy study.

The rearrangement joins TRBV11-2 to TRBJ2-1, with TRBD1 matching over 9 bases. The CDR3 has 15 amino acids. Trimming removed 5 bases from V and 1 base from J; junction bases left unmatched: 3. Looked up from germline, CDR1 is SGHAT and CDR2 is FQNNGV. This chain's CDR3 is CASSPGQGSYNEQFF. The CDR3, as DNA: TGTGCCAGCAGCCCGGGACAGGGTTCCTACAATGAGCAGTTCTTC. The full variable domain, rest sourced from reference TRBV11-2 and TRBJ2-1, is EAGVAQSPRYKIIEKRQSVAFWCNPISGHATLYWYQQILGQGPKLLIQFQNNGVVDDSQLPKDRFSAERLKGVDSTLKIQPAKLEDSAVYLCASSPGQGSYNEQFFGPGTRLTVL.

This clone was seen once. The chain links TRBV6-5 to TRBJ1-1, with D possibly TRBD1 on 6 matching bases. V was cut by 5 bases and J by 7 bases, with 11 bases left in between. Germline V gene data show CDR1 as MNHEY and CDR2 as SVGAGI. The CDR3 has 12 residues. This CDR3 reads CASSIGQNEAFF. CDR3 nucleotides: TGTGCCAGCAGTATAGGACAGAATGAAGCTTTCTTT.

The chain has TRBV7-6 and TRBJ2-7; D may be TRBD1 (5 bases). CDR1 and CDR2 (germline): SGHVS, FNYEAQ. V was pared by 0 bases and J by 1 base, with 13 bases between. This CDR3 spans 16 amino acids. CDR3 region: CASSLALGDGSYEQYF. The CDR3 nucleotides are TGTGCCAGCAGCTTAGCGTTAGGGGATGGATCCTACGAGCAGTACTTC.